This entry features one TCR beta chain sequence. There are 13 residues in the CDR3. The V gene end was trimmed by 5 bases and the J gene end by 4 bases; junction bases not matched to a gene: 7. CDR1 is DFQATT, CDR2 SNEGSKA, per germline (reference sequence). The study amplified TCR beta CDR3 regions using RNA transcripts. RT-PCR in the first round used HTBI primers; a second-round multiplex PCR followed. TCRdb itself ran the multiplex PCR reads through MiXCR, one entry per CDR3 protein. The data contain around 1.1 million distinct CDR3 sequences, approximately 35% of them singletons. These data come from a study of Graves' ophthalmopathy and Graves' hyperthyroidism.

This chain connects TRBV20-1 to TRBJ2-7; 8 bases match TRBD1. This TCR was sampled from an adult man with Graves' hyperthyroidism. The sequenced material came from peripheral blood or thyroid tissue (not recorded which). Here the CDR3 reads CSALLRQGYEQYF. In nucleotides, the CDR3 is TGCAGTGCTCTCCTTCGACAGGGGTACGAGCAGTACTTC.